What follows are 28 T cell receptor beta chains derived from one specimen sequenced in a study of cytomegalovirus exposure and HLA in healthy donors. The primer mix had 60 Vbeta and 13 Jbeta primers. Generated by immunoSEQ multiplex PCR, the TCRdb table keeps only in-frame clones and is missing some. The sample records 59,000 or so clones, about 85% being singletons. Sequences were obtained from PBMCs. Receptors were obtained from a female donor in good health and CMV-seronegative.

This chain connects TRBV6-1 to TRBJ1-1; 8 positions match TRBD1. The CDR3 is 15 residues long. Germline V lookup: CDR1 MNHNS, CDR2 SASEGT. The V segment lost 3 bases and the J segment 1 base; nucleotides outside the gene matches: 4. The CDR3 DNA follows: TGTGCCAGCAGTGATCCGGGACAGGCGAACACTGAAGCTTTCTTT. It translates to CASSDPGQANTEAFF.

The table lists this clone with a count of one. The chain carries TRBV21-1 and TRBJ1-2; no check of the table's D call, TRBD1, against the DNA was made. TRBV21-1 is a recognized pseudogene. The CDR3 covers 14 residues. The CDR3 nucleotides read TGTGCCAGCAGCGGGGGACGGGACAGGGGGCTCTACACCTTC. As protein: CASSGGRDRGLYTF.

The rearrangement links TRBV6-6 to TRBJ1-1; TRBD1 matches 7 bases. The length of the CDR3 is 10 residues. Germline CDR1 is MNHNY and CDR2 is SVGAGI (reference sequence). V shed 8 bases and J 7 bases; nucleotides not matched to a gene: 1. The CDR3 is CASRDSEAFF. Written as DNA, the CDR3 is TGTGCCAGCCGGGACAGTGAAGCTTTCTTT.

This sequence joins TRBV28 and TRBJ2-4; tentative D call: TRBD2 (6 bases). Per germline, CDR1 MDHEN and CDR2 SYDVKM. Trimming left V 3 bases short and J 7 bases short, with 10 bases between. This CDR3 is built from 13 residues. For the CDR3, the DNA is TGTGCCAGCAGTTTCGGGGGTGAGAACATTCAGTACTTC. Its translation: CASSFGGENIQYF.

The genes are TRBV28 and TRBJ2-2, with D maybe TRBD1 (5 bases). This CDR3 spans 16 amino acids. Germline CDR1 reads MDHEN; CDR2 reads SYDVKM. Between the trimmed V and J ends, which lost 3 bases and 6 bases, there was a span of 17 bases. The DNA for the CDR3 is TGTGCCAGCAGTTTTTGGACCCACAAAGGGGCCGGGGAGCTGTTTTTT. Protein: CASSFWTHKGAGELFF.

The chain carries TRBV6-4 and TRBJ2-2, with TRBD2 matching 13 bases. The CDR3 has 16 amino acids. V trimming: 7 bases; J trimming: 3 bases; junction bases outside the gene matches: 5. Germline V lookup: CDR1 MRHNA, CDR2 SNTAGT. This CDR3 is CASKRLAGGHTGELFF. The CDR3 DNA sequence: TGTGCCAGCAAAAGACTAGCGGGGGGCCACACCGGGGAGCTGTTTTTT.

The V call is TRBV27, the J call TRBJ2-7; TRBD1 matches at 12 bases. Per the germline V gene, CDR1 is MNHEY and CDR2 is SMNVEV (reference sequence). The CDR3 is made up of 15 amino acids. V trimming: 4 bases; J trimming: 4 bases; junction bases outside the gene matches: 5. The CDR3 spells CASSSRDRGLYEQYF. The CDR3 DNA is TGTGCCAGCAGTTCTCGGGACAGGGGGCTTTACGAGCAGTACTTC.

With respect to this clone: Other DNA sequences from this sample encode an identical CDR3 as well. The chain employs TRBV7-2 and TRBJ2-5; D uncertain. The CDR3 covers 15 residues. The germline V gene has CDR1 SGHTA and CDR2 FQGNSA. V lost 5 bases and J 1 base, leaving 14 bases between the germline ends. This chain's CDR3 is CASSPNRIAQETQYF. In nucleotides, the CDR3 is TGTGCCAGCAGCCCAAATCGGATAGCCCAAGAGACCCAGTACTTC.

The rearrangement joins TRBV28 to TRBJ2-7, with a tentative D call TRBD2 (6 bases). The CDR3 runs to 14 residues. The germline V gene has CDR1 MDHEN and CDR2 SYDVKM. The V end was cut by 2 bases, the J end by 3 bases, with 11 bases between. The CDR3 loop is CASSLGGSIYEQYF. The CDR3 DNA follows: TGTGCCAGCAGTTTAGGGGGGAGTATCTACGAGCAGTACTTC.

This clone has a single count. The chain uses TRBV7-2 and TRBJ1-1; D gene uncertain. The V end was cut by 1 base, the J end by 1 base, with 7 bases between. The CDR3 extends over 14 amino acids. CDR1 and CDR2 (germline): SGHTA, FQGNSA. This CDR3 is CASSLDNRNTEAFF. In DNA, the CDR3 is TGTGCCAGCAGCTTAGACAACAGGAACACTGAAGCTTTCTTT.

The V call is TRBV5-1, the J call TRBJ1-1; tentative D call: TRBD1 (5 bases). The CDR3 totals 14 residues. Trimming left V 6 bases short and J 1 base short, with 13 bases between. The germline CDR1 and CDR2 sequences are SGHRS and YFSETQ. CDR3 DNA sequence: TGCGCCAGCAATCTGGTAGGGGAGAACACTGAAGCTTTCTTT. Its translation is CASNLVGENTEAFF.

This chain joins TRBV30 and TRBJ1-2; a possible D gene is TRBD1 (6 bases). Germline CDR1 is GTSNPN and CDR2 is SVGIG (reference sequence). The CDR3 extends over 12 amino acids. V was clipped by 2 bases and J by 9 bases, with 13 bases between them. CDR3 sequence: CAWSRQVLSYTF. The CDR3 DNA is TGTGCCTGGAGTAGACAGGTGCTAAGCTACACCTTC. The full variable domain, completed using reference TRBV30 and TRBJ1-2, is SQTIHQWPATLVQPVGSPLSLECTVEGTSNPNLYWYRQAAGRGLQLLFYSVGIGQISSEVPQNLSASRPQDRQFILSSKKLLLSDSGFYLCAWSRQVLSYTFGSGTRLTVV.

The V call is TRBV19, the J call TRBJ2-3; the match to TRBD1 covers 7 bases. Looked up from germline, CDR1 is LNHDA and CDR2 is SQIVND (reference sequence). The CDR3 spans 15 residues. V lost 8 bases to trimming and J lost 2 bases; unmatched junction nucleotides: 10. CDR3 in amino acids: CASGSRGQTTDTQYF. CDR3 nucleotide sequence: TGTGCCAGTGGATCCCGGGGACAGACCACAGATACGCAGTATTTT.

This chain's CDR3 is CASSGGGISNQPQHF. The CDR3 DNA follows: TGTGCCAGCAGTGGGGGAGGGATATCAAATCAGCCCCAGCATTTT. The J gene is TRBJ1-5, the V gene TRBV2; the D is unclear. Germline lookup yields CDR1 SNHLY and CDR2 FYNNEI. CDR3 length: 15 residues. Deletions cut 4 bases from V and 4 bases from J, with 14 bases between. The full variable domain, its missing parts supplied by reference TRBV2 and TRBJ1-5, is EPEVTQTPSHQVTQMGQEVILRCVPISNHLYFYWYRQILGQKVEFLVSFYNNEISEKSEIFDDQFSVERPDGSNFTLKIRSTKLEDSAMYFCASSGGGISNQPQHFGDGTRLSIL.

The V gene is TRBV5-5, the J gene TRBJ1-5; D may be TRBD1 (5 bases). The germline V gene encodes CDR1 SGHKS and CDR2 YYEKEE (reference sequence). The germline V and J ends were trimmed by 4 bases and 1 base, with 15 bases remaining between them. This CDR3 region has 16 residues. The chain's CDR3 is CASSPRFAGSNQPQHF. CDR3 in DNA: TGTGCCAGCAGCCCCCGGTTCGCAGGGAGCAATCAGCCCCAGCATTTT.

The chain is built from TRBV28 and TRBJ2-5; D may be TRBD2 (6 bases). Looked up from germline, CDR1 is MDHEN and CDR2 is SYDVKM. The V end was cut by 0 bases, the J end by 1 base, with 18 bases between. This CDR3 spans 18 amino acids. CDR3 sequence (DNA): TGTGCCAGCAGTTTATGGGGCGTGGCGGGGTTACTCCAAGAGACCCAGTACTTC. Amino acid sequence: CASSLWGVAGLLQETQYF.

The CDR3 nucleotides read TGTGCCAGCAGCTTAGCTCAGGGTTACGAGCAGTACTTC. This translates into CASSLAQGYEQYF. The rearrangement links TRBV7-2 to TRBJ2-7; a weak D match, TRBD1 (5 bases). V was pared by 0 bases and J by 4 bases, with 7 bases between. This CDR3 is 13 amino acids long. CDR1 is SGHTA and CDR2 is FQGNSA in the germline V gene.

Remarks on this clone: The junction differs from germline at one of its ends, possibly a read error. The V call is TRBV7-9, the J call TRBJ1-1; the D gene is possibly TRBD1 (6 bases). Germline assignment: CDR1 SEHNR and CDR2 FQNEAQ (reference sequence). There are 17 residues in the CDR3. CDR3 sequence reads: CSSSPVGGIGGYTEAFF. The CDR3 DNA reads TGTTCCAGCAGCCCTGTGGGGGGGATAGGGGGGTACACTGAAGCTTTCTTT.

This clone was seen a few times. The chain recombines TRBV19 with TRBJ1-5, with 7 bases identical to TRBD1. The CDR3 totals 15 residues. The germline gives CDR1 LNHDA, CDR2 SQIVND (reference sequence). The V gene end was trimmed by 4 bases and the J gene end by 2 bases; junction bases not matched to a gene: 5. The CDR3 reads CASSRQGIGNQPQHF. CDR3 DNA sequence: TGTGCCAGTAGTAGACAGGGTATCGGCAATCAGCCCCAGCATTTT. Drawing the rest from reference TRBV19 and TRBJ1-5, the complete variable domain is DGGITQSPKYLFRKEGQNVTLSCEQNLNHDAMYWYRQDPGQGLRLIYYSQIVNDFQKGDIAEGYSVSREKKESFPLTVTSAQKNPTAFYLCASSRQGIGNQPQHFGDGTRLSIL.

V usage is TRBV10-2 and J usage is TRBJ1-2; possibly TRBD1 for D (6 bases). Germline V lookup: CDR1 WSHSY, CDR2 SAAADI. The V end was cut by 0 bases, the J end by 8 bases, with 16 bases between. This CDR3 is 15 amino acids long. CDR3 DNA sequence: TGCGCCAGCAGTGAGTCGACGGGGGGCTTGGGCGGCTACACCTTC. This encodes CASSESTGGLGGYTF.

The chain is built from TRBV20-1 and TRBJ1-2; D not resolved. The CDR3 runs 11 residues. Germline V gene data show CDR1 as DFQATT and CDR2 as SNEGSKA (reference sequence). V was trimmed by 5 bases and J by 7 bases, leaving 11 bases between them. Written as DNA, the CDR3 is TGCAGTGCTCCCGACAACGGTGGCTACACCTTC. Translated: CSAPDNGGYTF.

The chain recombines TRBV2 with TRBJ1-4, with TRBD1 matching over 10 bases. The CDR3 extends over 15 amino acids. With V trimmed by 1 base and J by 7 bases, 3 bases remained unmatched. The germline V gene encodes CDR1 SNHLY and CDR2 FYNNEI. The CDR3 protein is CASSEEGQGLEKLFF. CDR3 in DNA: TGTGCCAGCAGTGAAGAGGGACAGGGGCTTGAAAAACTGTTTTTT.

The chain couples TRBV11-2 to TRBJ2-5; TRBD2 aligns across 10 bases. This CDR3 is 18 amino acids long. Germline CDR1 and CDR2: SGHAT and FQNNGV. The junction had 10 bases not matched to a gene; V was cut back by 3 bases and J by 0 bases. DNA for the CDR3: TGTGCCAGCAGCTTCGGAACTAGCGGGGCTTGGTACCAAGAGACCCAGTACTTC. As protein: CASSFGTSGAWYQETQYF.

The J gene is TRBJ2-1, the V gene TRBV4-1; 11 bases agree with TRBD2. The V gene's germline CDR1 is MGHRA and CDR2 YSYEKL. The CDR3 is 14 residues long. J lost 9 bases, V lost 1 base, and 2 bases had no gene match. This chain's CDR3 is CASSQAGTSGEQFF. Written as DNA, the CDR3 is TGCGCCAGCAGCCAAGCCGGGACTAGCGGTGAGCAGTTCTTC.

This clone was seen just once. The chain uses TRBV2 and TRBJ2-3, with unresolved D. In germline, CDR1 is SNHLY, CDR2 FYNNEI. Trimming cost V 6 bases and J 2 bases, with 12 bases left between them. CDR3 size: 14 residues. This CDR3 reads CASRSRLSTDTQYF. CDR3 nucleotide sequence: TGTGCCAGCAGGTCCAGGTTGTCCACAGATACGCAGTATTTT.

CDR3 DNA sequence: TGTGCCAGCAGCCGCGACCCCGGAGACAGGGGGCAGGGTGGCTACACCTTC. Amino acids: CASSRDPGDRGQGGYTF. This chain uses TRBV4-2 with TRBJ1-2; 10 bases align to TRBD1. The CDR3 is 17 residues long. With 4 bases clipped from V and 7 bases from J, the junction kept 15 bases outside the gene matches. Germline CDR1 LGHNA, CDR2 YNFKEQ.

This chain uses TRBV5-6 with TRBJ1-6; D not resolved. The CDR3 has 17 residues. From germline, CDR1 is SGHDT and CDR2 YYEEEE. V was cut by 8 bases and J by 0 bases, with 18 bases left in between. This chain's CDR3 is CASPMRGQNSYNSPLHF. CDR3 sequence (DNA): TGTGCCAGTCCCATGAGAGGGCAGAACTCCTATAATTCACCCCTCCACTTT.

V is TRBV18 and J is TRBJ2-7, with D tentatively TRBD1 (6 bases). The CDR3 extends over 13 amino acids. The V gene lost 2 bases and the J gene lost 7 bases, with 12 bases spanning the gap. The germline V gene encodes CDR1 KGHSH and CDR2 LQKENI. The CDR3 DNA reads as TGTGCCAGCTCACCAGCAGGGGTTGGGGAGCAGTACTTC. It codes for CASSPAGVGEQYF.